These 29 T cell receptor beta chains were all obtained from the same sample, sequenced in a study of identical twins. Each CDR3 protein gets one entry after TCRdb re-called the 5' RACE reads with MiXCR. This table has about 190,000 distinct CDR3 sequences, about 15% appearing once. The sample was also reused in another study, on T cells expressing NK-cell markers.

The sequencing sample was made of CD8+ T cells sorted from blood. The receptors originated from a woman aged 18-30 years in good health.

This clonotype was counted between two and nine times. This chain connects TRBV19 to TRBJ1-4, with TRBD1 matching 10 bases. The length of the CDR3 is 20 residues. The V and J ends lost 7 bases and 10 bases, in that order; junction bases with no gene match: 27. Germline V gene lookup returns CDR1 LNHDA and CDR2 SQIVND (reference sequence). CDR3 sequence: CASTNSPGTGAFVSTRKLFF. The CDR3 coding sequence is TGTGCCAGTACCAATAGCCCCGGGACAGGGGCTTTCGTGTCTACCCGAAAACTGTTTTTT.

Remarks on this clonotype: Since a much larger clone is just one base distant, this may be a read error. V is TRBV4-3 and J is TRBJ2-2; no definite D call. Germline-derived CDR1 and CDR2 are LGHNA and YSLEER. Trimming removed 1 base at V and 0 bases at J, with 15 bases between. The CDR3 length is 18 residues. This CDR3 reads CASSQGCTGFANTGELFF. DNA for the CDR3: TGCGCCAGCAGCCAAGGATGCACTGGATTCGCGAACACCGGGGAGCTGTTTTTT.

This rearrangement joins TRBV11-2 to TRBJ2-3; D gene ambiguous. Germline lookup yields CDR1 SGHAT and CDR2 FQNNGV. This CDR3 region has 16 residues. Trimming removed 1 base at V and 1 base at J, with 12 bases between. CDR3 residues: CASSLAGDLGTDTQYF. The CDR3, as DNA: TGTGCCAGCAGCTTAGCGGGCGACTTGGGCACAGATACGCAGTATTTT.

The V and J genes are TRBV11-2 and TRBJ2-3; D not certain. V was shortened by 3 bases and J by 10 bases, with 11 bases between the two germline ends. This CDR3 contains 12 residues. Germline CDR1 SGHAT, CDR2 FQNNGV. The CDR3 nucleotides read TGTGCCAGCAGCTTTGGCCCCGCTTCGCAGTATTTT. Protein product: CASSFGPASQYF. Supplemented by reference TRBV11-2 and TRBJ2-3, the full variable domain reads EAGVAQSPRYKIIEKRQSVAFWCNPISGHATLYWYQQILGQGPKLLIQFQNNGVVDDSQLPKDRFSAERLKGVDSTLKIQPAKLEDSAVYLCASSFGPASQYFGPGTRLTVL.

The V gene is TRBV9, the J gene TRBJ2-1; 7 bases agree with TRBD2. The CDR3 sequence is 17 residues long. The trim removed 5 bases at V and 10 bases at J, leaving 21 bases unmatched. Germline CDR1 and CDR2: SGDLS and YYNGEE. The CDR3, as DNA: TGTGCCAGCAGTGCCGGCCTGACAGCCGCTACTAGCGACGAGCAGTTCTTC. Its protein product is CASSAGLTAATSDEQFF.

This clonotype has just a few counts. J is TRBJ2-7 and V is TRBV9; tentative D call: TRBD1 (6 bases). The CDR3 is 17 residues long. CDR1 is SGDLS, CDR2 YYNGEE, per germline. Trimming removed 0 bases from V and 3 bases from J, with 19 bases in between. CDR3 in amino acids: CASSVDDPEQGFYEQYF. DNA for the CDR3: TGTGCCAGCAGCGTAGATGATCCGGAACAGGGTTTCTACGAGCAGTACTTC. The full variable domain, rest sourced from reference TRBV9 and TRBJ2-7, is DSGVTQTPKHLITATGQRVTLRCSPRSGDLSVYWYQQSLDQGLQFLIQYYNGEERAKGNILERFSAQQFPDLHSELNLSSLELGDSALYFCASSVDDPEQGFYEQYFGPGTRLTVT.

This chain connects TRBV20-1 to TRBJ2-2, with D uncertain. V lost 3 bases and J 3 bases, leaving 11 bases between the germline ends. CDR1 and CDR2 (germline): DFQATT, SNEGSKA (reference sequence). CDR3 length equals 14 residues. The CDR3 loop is CSARVSAYTGELFF. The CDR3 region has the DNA TGCAGTGCTAGGGTGTCGGCGTACACCGGGGAGCTGTTTTTT.

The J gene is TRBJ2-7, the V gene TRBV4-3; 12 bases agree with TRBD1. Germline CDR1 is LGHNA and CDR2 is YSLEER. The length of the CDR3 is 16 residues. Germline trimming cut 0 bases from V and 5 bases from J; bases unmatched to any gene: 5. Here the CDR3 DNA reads TGCGCCAGCAGCCAAGAGTCCGGGACAGGGGGCCACGAGCAGTACTTC. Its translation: CASSQESGTGGHEQYF.

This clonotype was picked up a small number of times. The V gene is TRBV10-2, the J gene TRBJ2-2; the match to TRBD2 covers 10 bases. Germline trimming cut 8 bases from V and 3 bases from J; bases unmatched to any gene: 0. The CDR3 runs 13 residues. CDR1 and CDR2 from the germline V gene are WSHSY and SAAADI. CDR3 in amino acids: CASGTSDTGELFF. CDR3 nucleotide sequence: TGCGCCAGCGGGACTAGCGACACCGGGGAGCTGTTTTTT.

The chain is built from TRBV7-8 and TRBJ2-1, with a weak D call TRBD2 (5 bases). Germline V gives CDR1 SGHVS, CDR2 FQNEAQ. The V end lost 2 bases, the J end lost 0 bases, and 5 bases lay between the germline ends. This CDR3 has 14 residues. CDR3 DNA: TGTGCCAGCAGCTTAACTAGCTCCTACAATGAGCAGTTCTTC. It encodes CASSLTSSYNEQFF. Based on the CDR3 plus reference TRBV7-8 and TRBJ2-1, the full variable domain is GAGVSQSPRYKVAKRGQDVALRCDPISGHVSLFWYQQALGQGPEFLTYFQNEAQLDKSGLPSDRFFAERPEGSVSTLKIQRTQQEDSAVYLCASSLTSSYNEQFFGPGTRLTVL.

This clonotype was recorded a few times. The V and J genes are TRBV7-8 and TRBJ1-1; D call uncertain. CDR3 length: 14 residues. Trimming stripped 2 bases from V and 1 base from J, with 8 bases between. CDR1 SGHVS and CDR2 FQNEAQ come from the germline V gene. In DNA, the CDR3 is TGTGCCAGCAGCTTAACCCCCGGGAACACTGAAGCTTTCTTT. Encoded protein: CASSLTPGNTEAFF.

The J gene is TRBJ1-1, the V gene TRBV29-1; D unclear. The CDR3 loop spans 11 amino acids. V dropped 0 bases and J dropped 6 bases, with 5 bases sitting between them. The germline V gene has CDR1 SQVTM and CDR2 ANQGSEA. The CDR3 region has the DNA TGCAGCGTTGAAGAGGGCGCTGAAGCTTTCTTT. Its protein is CSVEEGAEAFF.

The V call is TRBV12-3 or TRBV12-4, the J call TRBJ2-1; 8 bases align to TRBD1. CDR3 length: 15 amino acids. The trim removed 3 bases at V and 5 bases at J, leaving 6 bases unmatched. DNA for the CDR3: TGTGCCAGCAGTTTTGGACAGGGCCTACACAATGAGCAGTTCTTC. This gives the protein CASSFGQGLHNEQFF.

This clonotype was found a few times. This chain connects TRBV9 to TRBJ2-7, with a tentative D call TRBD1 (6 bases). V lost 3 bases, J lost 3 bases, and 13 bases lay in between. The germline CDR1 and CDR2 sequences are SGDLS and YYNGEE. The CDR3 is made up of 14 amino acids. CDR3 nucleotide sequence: TGTGCCAGCAGCGACAGGGATCGAAGCTACGAGCAGTACTTC. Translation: CASSDRDRSYEQYF.

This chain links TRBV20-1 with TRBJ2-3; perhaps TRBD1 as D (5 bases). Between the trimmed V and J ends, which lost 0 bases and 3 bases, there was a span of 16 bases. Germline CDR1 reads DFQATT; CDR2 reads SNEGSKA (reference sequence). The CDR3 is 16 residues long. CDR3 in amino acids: CSARDPPKGDTDTQYF. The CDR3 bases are TGCAGTGCTAGAGATCCCCCTAAAGGGGATACAGATACGCAGTATTTT.

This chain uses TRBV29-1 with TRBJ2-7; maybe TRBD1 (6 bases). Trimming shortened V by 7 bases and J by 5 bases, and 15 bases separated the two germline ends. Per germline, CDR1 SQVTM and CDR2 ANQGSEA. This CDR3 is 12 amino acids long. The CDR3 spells CSGLTQGDEQYF. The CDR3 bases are TGCAGCGGCCTTACACAGGGAGACGAGCAGTACTTC.

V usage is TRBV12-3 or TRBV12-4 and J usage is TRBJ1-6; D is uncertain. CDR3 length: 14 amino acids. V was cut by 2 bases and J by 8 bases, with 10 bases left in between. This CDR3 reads CASSLSGLHSPLHF. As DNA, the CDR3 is TGTGCCAGCAGTTTATCTGGGCTCCATTCACCCCTCCACTTT.

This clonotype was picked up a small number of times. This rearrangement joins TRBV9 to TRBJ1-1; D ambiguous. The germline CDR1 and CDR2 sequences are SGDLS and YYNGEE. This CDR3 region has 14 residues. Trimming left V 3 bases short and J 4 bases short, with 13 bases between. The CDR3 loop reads CASSDSLLGTEAFF. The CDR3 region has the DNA TGTGCCAGCAGCGACTCCCTTCTTGGCACTGAAGCTTTCTTT. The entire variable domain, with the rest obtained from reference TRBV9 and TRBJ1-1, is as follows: DSGVTQTPKHLITATGQRVTLRCSPRSGDLSVYWYQQSLDQGLQFLIQYYNGEERAKGNILERFSAQQFPDLHSELNLSSLELGDSALYFCASSDSLLGTEAFFGQGTRLTVV.

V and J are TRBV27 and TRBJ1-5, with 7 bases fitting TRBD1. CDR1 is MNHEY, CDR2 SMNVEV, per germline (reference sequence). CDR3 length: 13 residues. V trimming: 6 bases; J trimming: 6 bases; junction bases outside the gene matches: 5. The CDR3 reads CASSQGVGQPQHF. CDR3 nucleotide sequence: TGTGCCAGCAGCCAGGGGGTGGGTCAGCCCCAGCATTTT.

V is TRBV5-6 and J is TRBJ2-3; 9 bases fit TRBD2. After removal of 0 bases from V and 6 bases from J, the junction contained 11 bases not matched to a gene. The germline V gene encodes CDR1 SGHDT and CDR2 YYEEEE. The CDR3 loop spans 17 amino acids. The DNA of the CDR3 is TGTGCCAGCAGCTTGGACGCGGGACTAGCTACCGCGGATACGCAGTATTTT. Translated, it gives CASSLDAGLATADTQYF.

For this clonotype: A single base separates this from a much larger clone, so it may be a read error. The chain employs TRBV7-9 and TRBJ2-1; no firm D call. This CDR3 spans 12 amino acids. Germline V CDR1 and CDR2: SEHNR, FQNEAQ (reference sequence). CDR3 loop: CASSPTSNGQFF. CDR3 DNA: TGTGCCAGCAGCCCGACTTCCAATGGGCAGTTCTTC.

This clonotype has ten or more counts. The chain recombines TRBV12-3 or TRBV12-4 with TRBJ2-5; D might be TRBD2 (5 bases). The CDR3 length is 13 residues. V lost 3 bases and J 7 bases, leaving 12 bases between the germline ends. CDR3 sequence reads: CASSFGNGGTQYF. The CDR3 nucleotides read TGTGCCAGCAGTTTCGGGAATGGAGGGACCCAGTACTTC.

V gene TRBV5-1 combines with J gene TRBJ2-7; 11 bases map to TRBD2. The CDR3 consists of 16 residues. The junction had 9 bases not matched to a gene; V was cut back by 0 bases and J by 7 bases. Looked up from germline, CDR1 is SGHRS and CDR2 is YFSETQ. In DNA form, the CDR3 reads TGCGCCAGCAGCTTGGGCCTTAGCGGGAGGGCCCAGGAGCAGTACTTC. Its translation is CASSLGLSGRAQEQYF.

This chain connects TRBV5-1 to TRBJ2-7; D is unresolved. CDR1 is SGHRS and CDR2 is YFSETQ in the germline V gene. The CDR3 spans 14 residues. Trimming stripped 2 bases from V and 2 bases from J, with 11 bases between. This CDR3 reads CASSLGPRPYEQYF. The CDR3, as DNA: TGCGCCAGCAGCTTAGGACCCCGGCCCTACGAGCAGTACTTC.

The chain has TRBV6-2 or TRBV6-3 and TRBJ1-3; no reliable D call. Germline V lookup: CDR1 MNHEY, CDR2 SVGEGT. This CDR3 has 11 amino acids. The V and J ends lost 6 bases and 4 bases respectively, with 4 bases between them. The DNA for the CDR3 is TGTGCCAGCAGAGTCGGAAACACCATATATTTT. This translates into CASRVGNTIYF.

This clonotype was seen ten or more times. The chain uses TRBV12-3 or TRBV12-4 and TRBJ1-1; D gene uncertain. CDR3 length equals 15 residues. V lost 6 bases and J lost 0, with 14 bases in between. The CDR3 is CASSLAISMNTEAFF. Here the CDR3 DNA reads TGTGCCAGCAGCTTGGCCATCTCGATGAACACTGAAGCTTTCTTT.

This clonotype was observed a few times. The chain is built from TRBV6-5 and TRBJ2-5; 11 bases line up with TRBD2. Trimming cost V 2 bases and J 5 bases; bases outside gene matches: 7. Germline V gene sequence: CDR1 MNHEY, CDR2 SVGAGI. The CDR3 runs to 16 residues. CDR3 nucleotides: TGTGCCAGCAGTTACACCCTAGCGGGAGGAGAGGAGACCCAGTACTTC. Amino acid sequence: CASSYTLAGGEETQYF.

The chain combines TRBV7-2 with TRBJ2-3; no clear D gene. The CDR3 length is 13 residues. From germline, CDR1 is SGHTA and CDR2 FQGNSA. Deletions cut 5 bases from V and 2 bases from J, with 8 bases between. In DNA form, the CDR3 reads TGTGCCAGCAGCGGACCTAACACAGATACGCAGTATTTT. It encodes CASSGPNTDTQYF.

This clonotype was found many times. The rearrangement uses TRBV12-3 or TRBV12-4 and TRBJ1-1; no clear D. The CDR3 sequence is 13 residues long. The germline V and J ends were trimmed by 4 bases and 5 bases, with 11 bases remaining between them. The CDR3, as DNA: TGTGCCAGCAGTTCCCCTGCCCTAACTGAAGCTTTCTTT. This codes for CASSSPALTEAFF.